Ten or more counts support the clone carrying this T cell receptor beta chain. The antigen is undetermined. This record belongs to a study of response to subunit inactivated influenza vaccine. Study-wide results and limits: Few additional T cells are recruited per seasonal influenza vaccination, authors suggested.

TCRdb re-called the RT-PCR reads with MiXCR, one entry per CDR3 protein. Of approximately 530,000 distinct CDR3 sequences listed, approximately 7.6% are singletons. The trim removed 4 bases at V and 2 bases at J, leaving 5 bases unmatched. Germline V gene data show CDR1 as SGHRS and CDR2 as YFSETQ. This CDR3 is built from 14 residues. This sequence originates from a man between 50 and 75 years old who received an inactivated influenza vaccine. The chain joins TRBV5-1 to TRBJ2-7; TRBD2 matches at 8 bases. Sequenced material: PBMCs from blood, taken 23 months after vaccination. Here the CDR3 reads CASSPTGGTYEQYF. In DNA form, the CDR3 reads TGCGCCAGCAGCCCCACGGGGGGGACCTACGAGCAGTACTTC.